One sample yielded the 13 T cell receptor beta chains listed below, sequenced in a study of beta chain features in type 1 diabetes. General study results and limits: Patients with Type 1 diabetes showed moderately but significantly shorter TCRB CDR3s in all four CD4+ subsets.

Sequenced material consisted of expressed TCRB transcripts (all of the isolated RNA was reverse transcribed). TCRdb's copy holds only in-frame clones and misses some; the assay was immunoSEQ multiplex PCR. The sample records approximately 250,000 clones, around 22% being singletons. What these receptors recognize is not known. The sequenced sample consisted of naive CD4+ T cells from blood. These receptors originate from a woman aged 25 to 45 with type 1 diabetes.

This clone was seen only a few times. V and J are TRBV30 and TRBJ2-1, with 7 bases identical to TRBD2. Trimming at V came to 3 bases and at J to 5 bases, leaving 4 bases not matched to a gene. CDR3 length: 13 residues. Germline V gene sequence: CDR1 GTSNPN, CDR2 SVGIG (reference sequence). The chain's CDR3 is CAWSGGRDNEQFF. DNA of the CDR3: TGTGCCTGGAGCGGCGGGAGAGACAATGAGCAGTTCTTC.

This chain joins TRBV18 and TRBJ1-1; tentatively, D is TRBD1 (6 bases). Trimming removed 3 bases at V and 4 bases at J, with 18 bases between. This CDR3 has 16 residues. Per the germline V gene, CDR1 is KGHSH and CDR2 is LQKENI. CDR3 in amino acids: CASSPSDSRVSTEAFF. DNA for the CDR3: TGTGCCAGCTCACCTTCGGACAGTAGAGTAAGCACTGAAGCTTTCTTT.

This clone was seen a handful of times. This sequence joins TRBV2 and TRBJ2-1; D is uncertain. V was cut by 5 bases and J by 7 bases, with 15 bases left in between. CDR1 and CDR2 (germline): SNHLY, FYNNEI. This CDR3 is 14 amino acids long. CDR3 bases: TGTGCCAGCAGTCAAGACGGTTTCCGAAATGAGCAGTTCTTC. Its translation is CASSQDGFRNEQFF. Full variable domain (remainder filled in from reference TRBV2 and TRBJ2-1): EPEVTQTPSHQVTQMGQEVILRCVPISNHLYFYWYRQILGQKVEFLVSFYNNEISEKSEIFDDQFSVERPDGSNFTLKIRSTKLEDSAMYFCASSQDGFRNEQFFGPGTRLTVL.

The chain links TRBV29-1 to TRBJ2-5, with 8 bases identical to TRBD2. Germline V gives CDR1 SQVTM, CDR2 ANQGSEA. The CDR3 loop spans 12 amino acids. The CDR3 sequence: CSVAGLQETQYF. CDR3 coding DNA: TGCAGTGTAGCGGGACTTCAAGAGACCCAGTACTTC.

V usage is TRBV5-6 and J usage is TRBJ1-2; D unresolved. The germline gives CDR1 SGHDT, CDR2 YYEEEE. This CDR3 contains 14 residues. Trimming took 0 bases from V and 3 from J, leaving 9 bases between them. CDR3 in amino acids: CASSLALPYYGYTF. The CDR3, as DNA: TGTGCCAGCAGCTTGGCTCTCCCGTACTATGGCTACACCTTC.

The chain carries TRBV19 and TRBJ2-1; no clear D. Trimming cost V 4 bases and J 4 bases, with 14 bases left between them. Germline V lookup: CDR1 LNHDA, CDR2 SQIVND (reference sequence). The CDR3 totals 15 residues. The CDR3 is CASSRDSDTYNEQFF. The CDR3 nucleotides read TGTGCCAGTAGTAGAGACTCAGATACATACAATGAGCAGTTCTTC.

V is TRBV29-1 and J is TRBJ2-5; the match to TRBD2 covers 7 bases. This CDR3 has 14 residues. Trimming at V came to 3 bases and at J to 4 bases, leaving 8 bases not matched to a gene. Looked up from germline, CDR1 is SQVTM and CDR2 is ANQGSEA. The CDR3 protein is CSVDRRLAPETQYF. The CDR3 coding sequence is TGCAGCGTTGACCGTAGACTAGCACCAGAGACCCAGTACTTC.

This chain connects TRBV30 to TRBJ2-5; no definite D call. Trimming removed 3 bases from V and 0 bases from J, with 5 bases in between. CDR3 length: 12 residues. Looked up from germline, CDR1 is GTSNPN and CDR2 is SVGIG (reference sequence). The CDR3 nucleotides read TGTGCCTGGAGCCCCAACCAAGAGACCCAGTACTTC. Translation: CAWSPNQETQYF.

The chain uses TRBV18 and TRBJ2-5; 7 positions agree with TRBD2. V lost 4 bases to trimming and J lost 5 bases; unmatched junction nucleotides: 4. Germline CDR1 is KGHSH and CDR2 is LQKENI. This CDR3 is 13 amino acids long. DNA for the CDR3: TGTGCCAGCTCACTGAGCGGGGCGGAGACCCAGTACTTC. Residues: CASSLSGAETQYF. Together with reference TRBV18 and TRBJ2-5, the CDR3 gives the full variable domain: NAGVMQNPRHLVRRRGQEARLRCSPMKGHSHVYWYRQLPEEGLKFMVYLQKENIIDESGMPKERFSAEFPKEGPSILRIQQVVRGDSAAYFCASSLSGAETQYFGPGTRLLVL.

There are a few counts of this clone. Here the CDR3 reads CASSWRAGGYTF. In DNA form, the CDR3 reads TGTGCCAGCTCGTGGAGGGCGGGGGGCTACACCTTC. The gene calls are TRBV28 and TRBJ1-2; unclear D gene. Germline V lookup: CDR1 MDHEN, CDR2 SYDVKM. With 8 bases removed from V and 8 bases from J, the gap between germline ends came to 15 bases. CDR3 size: 12 residues.

The V and J genes are TRBV29-1 and TRBJ2-1; 7 nucleotides align to TRBD1. This CDR3 region has 13 residues. The V gene end was trimmed by 3 bases and the J gene end by 5 bases; junction bases not matched to a gene: 4. CDR1 is SQVTM and CDR2 is ANQGSEA in the germline V gene. CDR3 region: CSVDPTGNNEQFF. For the CDR3, the DNA is TGCAGCGTTGACCCGACAGGGAACAATGAGCAGTTCTTC.

The chain uses TRBV7-9 and TRBJ2-1, with 8 positions matching TRBD1. CDR1 and CDR2 (germline): SEHNR, FQNEAQ (reference sequence). The J segment lost 8 bases and the V segment lost 1 base, leaving 7 bases of the junction unmatched. This CDR3 is 15 amino acids long. Written as DNA, the CDR3 is TGTGCCAGCAGCTTAGGGACAGGGTATGGGCATGAGCAGTTCTTC. Its translation is CASSLGTGYGHEQFF.

In DNA form, the CDR3 reads TGTGCCAGCAGTTTGGGTATTAGCGAAGGCTACACCTTC. Translation gives CASSLGISEGYTF. The gene calls are TRBV27 and TRBJ1-2; D gene ambiguous. Deletions cut 3 bases from V and 8 bases from J, with 13 bases between. Germline V gene data show CDR1 as MNHEY and CDR2 as SMNVEV (reference sequence). The CDR3 is 13 residues long.